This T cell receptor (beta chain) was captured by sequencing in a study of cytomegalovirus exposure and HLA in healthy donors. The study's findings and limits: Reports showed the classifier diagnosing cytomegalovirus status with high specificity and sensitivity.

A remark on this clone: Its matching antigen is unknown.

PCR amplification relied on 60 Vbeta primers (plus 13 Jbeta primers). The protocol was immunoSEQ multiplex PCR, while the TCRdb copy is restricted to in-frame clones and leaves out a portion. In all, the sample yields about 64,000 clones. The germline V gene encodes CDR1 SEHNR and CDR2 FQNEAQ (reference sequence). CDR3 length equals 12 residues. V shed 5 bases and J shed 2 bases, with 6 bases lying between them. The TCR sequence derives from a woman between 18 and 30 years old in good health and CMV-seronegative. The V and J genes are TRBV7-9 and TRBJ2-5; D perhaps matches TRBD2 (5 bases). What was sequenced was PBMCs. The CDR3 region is CASSRDQETQYF. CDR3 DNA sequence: TGTGCCAGCAGCCGGGATCAAGAGACCCAGTACTTC.